These 20 T cell receptor beta chains originate from one sample sequenced in a study of siplizumab effects on memory and regulatory T cells. Sequencing used immunoSEQ multiplex PCR; TCRdb keeps in-frame clones, though not all of them. The sample includes some 100,000 clones, more than 85% of them seen just once. Input material: CD4+ T cells sorted from blood. The receptor set was obtained from a human donor in good health.

The V gene is TRBV11-2, the J gene TRBJ1-1; D not resolved. The length of the CDR3 is 13 residues. V was trimmed by 2 bases and J by 4 bases, leaving 8 bases between them. The V gene's germline CDR1 is SGHAT and CDR2 FQNNGV. The CDR3 protein is CASSLSTGTEAFF. CDR3 DNA sequence: TGTGCCAGCAGCTTATCTACGGGCACTGAAGCTTTCTTT.

J is TRBJ2-5 and V is TRBV10-3; the D is unclear. The CDR3 is 14 amino acids. Germline CDR1 and CDR2: ENHRY and SYGVKD. Trimming removed 0 bases at V and 4 bases at J, with 9 bases between. DNA for the CDR3: TGTGCCATCAGTGAGTCCCTCCTGAGAGAGACCCAGTACTTC. This sequence encodes CAISESLLRETQYF.

This clone has more than one count but fewer than ten. The chain carries TRBV14 and TRBJ1-1; 7 nucleotides agree with TRBD1. Germline trimming cut 2 bases from V and 6 bases from J; bases unmatched to any gene: 15. The CDR3 is 17 amino acids. Germline V lookup: CDR1 SGHDN, CDR2 FVKESK. The CDR3 spells CASSQNYRGRLLSEAFF. CDR3 bases: TGTGCCAGCAGCCAAAACTACAGGGGAAGGCTGTTGTCTGAAGCTTTCTTT.

V gene TRBV7-2 combines with J gene TRBJ2-5, with D hard to call. The ends were cut back, 3 bases at V and 5 bases at J, with 10 bases in the middle. Germline V lookup: CDR1 SGHTA, CDR2 FQGNSA. The CDR3 is 13 residues long. CDR3 residues: CASSLIFSETQYF. The CDR3 bases are TGTGCCAGCAGCTTGATATTTTCGGAGACCCAGTACTTC.

The chain couples TRBV6-4 to TRBJ2-7; D tentatively fits TRBD1 or TRBD2 (5 bases each). Between the trimmed V and J ends, which lost 6 bases and 1 base, there was a span of 16 bases. CDR3 length: 15 amino acids. The germline V gene has CDR1 MRHNA and CDR2 SNTAGT. As DNA, the CDR3 is TGTGCCAGCAGCCCCCCCGGGACGGTATCCTACGAGCAGTACTTC. It codes for CASSPPGTVSYEQYF.

The chain couples TRBV6-1 to TRBJ2-2, with a tentative D call TRBD2 (6 bases). This CDR3 comprises 12 residues. The V gene's germline CDR1 is MNHNS and CDR2 SASEGT. Between the trimmed V and J ends, which lost 10 bases and 4 bases, there was a span of 10 bases. For the CDR3, the DNA is TGTGCCACAACGGGACTCACCGGGGAGCTGTTTTTT. This translates into CATTGLTGELFF.

The chain recombines TRBV5-1 with TRBJ1-1; D is undetermined. This CDR3 region has 15 residues. V was cut by 0 bases and J by 0 bases, with 9 bases left in between. Germline loops: CDR1 SGHRS, CDR2 YFSETQ. The CDR3 region is CASSLVVGMNTEAFF. The CDR3 DNA reads TGCGCCAGCAGCTTGGTCGTGGGAATGAACACTGAAGCTTTCTTT.

The chain couples TRBV7-2 to TRBJ1-3; D unresolved. The V end lost 3 bases, the J end lost 0 bases, and 9 bases lay between the germline ends. CDR1 is SGHTA and CDR2 is FQGNSA in the germline V gene. The CDR3 runs to 15 residues. The CDR3 DNA reads TGTGCCAGCAGCTTGGCAGGTGTCTCTGGAAACACCATATATTTT. Its protein product is CASSLAGVSGNTIYF.

The rearrangement joins TRBV5-1 to TRBJ1-4; D is unresolved. The CDR3 totals 13 residues. Trimming shortened V by 3 bases and J by 5 bases, and 8 bases separated the two germline ends. Germline V CDR1 and CDR2: SGHRS, YFSETQ. In DNA, the CDR3 is TGCGCCAGCAGCTCCGGCCTAAATGAAAAACTGTTTTTT. Amino acids: CASSSGLNEKLFF.

The CDR3: CASSLYIFPGNTEAFF. The CDR3 nucleotides read TGTGCCAGCAGCTTATACATATTTCCAGGGAACACTGAAGCTTTCTTT. This sequence joins TRBV7-9 and TRBJ1-1; unclear D gene. V was cut by 2 bases and J by 1 base, with 14 bases left in between. The germline V gene has CDR1 SEHNR and CDR2 FQNEAQ (reference sequence). The CDR3 totals 16 residues. Supplemented by reference TRBV7-9 and TRBJ1-1, the full variable domain reads DTGVSQNPRHKITKRGQNVTFRCDPISEHNRLYWYRQTLGQGPEFLTYFQNEAQLEKSRLLSDRFSAERPKGSFSTLEIQRTEQGDSAMYLCASSLYIFPGNTEAFFGQGTRLTVV.

This chain joins TRBV12-5 and TRBJ2-1, with D tentatively TRBD1 (5 bases). CDR3 length equals 14 residues. From germline, CDR1 is LGHNT and CDR2 FRNRAP. With 1 base removed from V and 5 bases from J, the gap between germline ends came to 9 bases. As DNA, the CDR3 is TGTGCTAGTGGTTTGGCAATAGGGGACAATGAGCAGTTCTTC. Translation gives CASGLAIGDNEQFF.

This clone occurred once. This sequence joins TRBV27 and TRBJ2-5; 10 bases are a match to TRBD1. The trim removed 2 bases at V and 5 bases at J, leaving 11 bases unmatched. The length of the CDR3 is 17 residues. Per germline, CDR1 MNHEY and CDR2 SMNVEV (reference sequence). The CDR3 DNA sequence: TGTGCCAGCAGTTTAGGGTCGGGACAGGGGTTTAGGGAGACCCAGTACTTC. Protein product: CASSLGSGQGFRETQYF.

V is TRBV14 and J is TRBJ1-2; D unclear. V was cut by 2 bases and J by 3 bases, with 13 bases left in between. In germline, CDR1 is SGHDN, CDR2 FVKESK. The CDR3 extends over 15 amino acids. This CDR3 reads CASSQPGGGDYGYTF. The CDR3 nucleotides read TGTGCCAGCAGCCAACCCGGTGGTGGGGACTATGGCTACACCTTC.

V and J are TRBV2 and TRBJ2-1; TRBD2 agrees at 8 bases. Losses at the gene ends were 7 bases for V and 8 bases for J; bases not matched to a gene: 4. The germline V gene has CDR1 SNHLY and CDR2 FYNNEI. The CDR3 has 12 amino acids. Here the CDR3 DNA reads TGTGCCAGCAAGGTTAGCGGGGATGAGCAGTTCTTC. This translates into CASKVSGDEQFF.

This chain links TRBV7-9 with TRBJ1-5; D ambiguous. This CDR3 contains 16 residues. Germline values: CDR1 SEHNR, CDR2 FQNEAQ (reference sequence). The germline V and J ends were trimmed by 7 bases and 0 bases, with 16 bases remaining between them. CDR3 DNA: TGTGCCAGCACCCACGTGAGTTGGGGTAGCAATCAGCCCCAGCATTTT. Translating it yields CASTHVSWGSNQPQHF. The variable domain in full, completed from reference TRBV7-9 and TRBJ1-5, reads DTGVSQNPRHKITKRGQNVTFRCDPISEHNRLYWYRQTLGQGPEFLTYFQNEAQLEKSRLLSDRFSAERPKGSFSTLEIQRTEQGDSAMYLCASTHVSWGSNQPQHFGDGTRLSIL.

The V call is TRBV29-1, the J call TRBJ1-1; TRBD1 might be the D (5 bases). The CDR3 is 13 amino acids. Between the trimmed V and J ends, which lost 5 bases and 1 base, there was a span of 11 bases. The germline V gene encodes CDR1 SQVTM and CDR2 ANQGSEA. CDR3 nucleotides: TGCAGCGTTCCAGGGAGCCGGAACACTGAAGCTTTCTTT. The encoded protein is CSVPGSRNTEAFF.

The CDR3 region is CSVGGQGVVAFF. The CDR3, as DNA: TGCAGCGTTGGAGGACAGGGGGTCGTAGCTTTCTTT. The rearrangement links TRBV29-1 to TRBJ1-1; 10 nucleotides align to TRBD1. V lost 4 bases to trimming and J lost 10 bases; unmatched junction nucleotides: 6. The CDR3 consists of 12 residues. Germline V lookup: CDR1 SQVTM, CDR2 ANQGSEA.

The chain's CDR3 is CASSPLRAGSNEKLFF. CDR3 coding DNA: TGTGCCAGCTCACCCCTCCGCGCAGGGTCTAATGAAAAACTGTTTTTT. The chain has TRBV18 and TRBJ1-4, with D possibly being TRBD1 (5 bases). Germline V gene sequence: CDR1 KGHSH, CDR2 LQKENI. This CDR3 region has 16 residues. V was trimmed by 3 bases and J by 3 bases, leaving 14 bases between them.

The V gene is TRBV11-2, the J gene TRBJ1-5; TRBD1 agrees at 8 bases. This CDR3 spans 19 amino acids. Looked up from germline, CDR1 is SGHAT and CDR2 is FQNNGV. The junction had 14 bases not matched to a gene; V was cut back by 0 bases and J by 4 bases. The CDR3 spells CASSLDQGAYLEQNQPQHF. DNA for the CDR3: TGTGCCAGCAGCTTAGACCAGGGGGCATATCTTGAACAGAATCAGCCCCAGCATTTT.

This chain joins TRBV10-3 and TRBJ2-6; D is possibly TRBD1 (6 bases). This CDR3 has 15 residues. V lost 7 bases, J lost 4 bases, and 14 bases lay in between. CDR1 and CDR2 (germline): ENHRY, SYGVKD. The chain's CDR3 is CAIMEFGTGANVLTF. The CDR3 region has the DNA TGTGCCATCATGGAGTTCGGGACAGGGGCCAACGTCCTGACTTTC.